These 23 T cell receptor beta chains came from one sample sequenced in a study of cytomegalovirus exposure and HLA in healthy donors. The PCR was carried out with 60 Vbeta primers and 13 Jbeta primers. The assay was immunoSEQ multiplex PCR, and TCRdb's table has in-frame clones only and misses some. In the table there are 190,000 or so clones, about 80% of which are singletons. Sequencing input: PBMCs. These receptors came from a boy aged 10-17 years in good health and CMV-seronegative.

J is TRBJ1-2 and V is TRBV7-9; maybe TRBD1 (6 bases). This CDR3 is built from 15 residues. V was trimmed by 5 bases and J by 8 bases, leaving 21 bases between them. CDR1 and CDR2 from the germline V gene are SEHNR and FQNEAQ (reference sequence). The CDR3 spells CASSPDDGGRKGYTF. As DNA, the CDR3 is TGTGCCAGCAGCCCCGATGACGGGGGGCGAAAAGGCTACACCTTC.

V gene TRBV10-1 combines with J gene TRBJ2-3; 13 bases map to TRBD2. With 8 bases clipped from V and 5 bases from J, the junction kept 1 base outside the gene matches. This CDR3 contains 13 residues. Germline CDR1 and CDR2: WNHNN and SYGVQD (reference sequence). The CDR3 DNA follows: TGCGCCAGCGGGACTAGCGGGGTAGATACGCAGTATTTT. It is translated as CASGTSGVDTQYF.

This chain joins TRBV18 and TRBJ1-2; 8 bases are a match to TRBD1. The CDR3 totals 13 residues. The germline gives CDR1 KGHSH, CDR2 LQKENI. Losses at the gene ends were 3 bases for V and 6 bases for J; bases not matched to a gene: 3. The CDR3 spells CASSPGQGDGYTF. In DNA, the CDR3 is TGTGCCAGCTCACCCGGACAGGGCGATGGCTACACCTTC.

The chain couples TRBV6-1 to TRBJ1-5; 9 bases agree with TRBD1. Per germline, CDR1 MNHNS and CDR2 SASEGT. Unmatched junction bases numbered 5, after V lost 4 bases and J lost 7 bases. This CDR3 spans 14 amino acids. CDR3 nucleotide sequence: TGTGCCAGCAGTGCTCGACAGGGGGACCAGCCCCAGCATTTT. This translates into CASSARQGDQPQHF.

The V call is TRBV28, the J call TRBJ1-2; 7 positions match TRBD1. After removal of 5 bases from V and 3 bases from J, the junction contained 6 bases not matched to a gene. This CDR3 is 14 amino acids long. Germline V lookup: CDR1 MDHEN, CDR2 SYDVKM. The CDR3 nucleotides are TGTGCCAGCAGTGGGGGACAGAACGACTATGGCTACACCTTC. Its protein product is CASSGGQNDYGYTF.

The CDR3 region has the DNA TGTGCCAGCAGCTTAAGTCGCAGGGCCACTGAAGCTTTCTTT. This encodes CASSLSRRATEAFF. The chain combines TRBV7-6 with TRBJ1-1; D possibly corresponds to TRBD1 (5 bases). Trimming pared 2 bases from V and 4 bases from J, leaving 11 bases between. In germline, CDR1 is SGHVS, CDR2 FNYEAQ. CDR3 length: 14 residues.

The V and J genes are TRBV18 and TRBJ1-1; 9 nucleotides align to TRBD1. CDR1 KGHSH and CDR2 LQKENI come from the germline V gene. There are 16 residues in the CDR3. Losses at the gene ends were 3 bases for V and 4 bases for J; bases not matched to a gene: 9. Here the CDR3 reads CASSPTRTGDGTEAFF. CDR3 in DNA: TGTGCCAGCTCACCTACTAGGACAGGGGATGGCACTGAAGCTTTCTTT.

The chain employs TRBV6-6 and TRBJ2-3, with D uncertain. This CDR3 is built from 11 residues. The V end was cut by 8 bases, the J end by 5 bases, with 8 bases between. Germline V gene data show CDR1 as MNHNY and CDR2 as SVGAGI (reference sequence). This chain's CDR3 is CASGPIDTQYF. The CDR3 nucleotides are TGTGCCAGCGGGCCGATAGATACGCAGTATTTT.

This clone has a handful of counts. This sequence joins TRBV7-2 and TRBJ2-5; 10 bases line up with TRBD2. Trimming at V came to 3 bases and at J to 3 bases, leaving 7 bases not matched to a gene. Germline lookup yields CDR1 SGHTA and CDR2 FQGNSA. The CDR3 runs 16 residues. CDR3 sequence: CASSFPSGRAEETQYF. The CDR3 DNA is TGTGCCAGCAGCTTCCCGAGCGGGAGGGCCGAAGAGACCCAGTACTTC.

On this clone: Distinct nucleotide sequences in the sample also encode this CDR3. J is TRBJ2-3 and V is TRBV9; tentatively, D is TRBD2 (6 bases). The ends were cut back, 0 bases at V and 0 bases at J, with 11 bases in the middle. Germline loops: CDR1 SGDLS, CDR2 YYNGEE. The CDR3 loop spans 16 amino acids. The CDR3 nucleotides read TGTGCCAGCAGCGTAGTCGGGCGGGGAAGCACAGATACGCAGTATTTT. It yields the protein CASSVVGRGSTDTQYF.

The chain has TRBV6-1 and TRBJ1-1; possibly TRBD1 for D (6 bases). Germline values: CDR1 MNHNS, CDR2 SASEGT. This CDR3 region has 14 residues. V dropped 5 bases and J dropped 6 bases, with 16 bases sitting between them. For the CDR3, the DNA is TGTGCCAGCAGTCAATTTAAGCGGACAGCTGAAGCTTTCTTT. Residues: CASSQFKRTAEAFF.

This chain joins TRBV5-1 and TRBJ1-4, with TRBD1 identical over 9 bases. The V gene's germline CDR1 is SGHRS and CDR2 YFSETQ. This CDR3 contains 14 residues. The V segment lost 4 bases and the J segment 7 bases; nucleotides outside the gene matches: 5. CDR3 nucleotides: TGCGCCAGCAGCCCGAGGACAGGGGTTGAAAAACTGTTTTTT. This encodes CASSPRTGVEKLFF.

CDR3 in amino acids: CASSLGSGNIQYF. In DNA, the CDR3 is TGTGCCAGCAGCTTAGGAAGCGGAAACATTCAGTACTTC. The chain uses TRBV5-4 and TRBJ2-4; a weak D match, TRBD2 (5 bases). This CDR3 spans 13 amino acids. Germline V gives CDR1 SGHNT, CDR2 YYREEE (reference sequence). With 2 bases removed from V and 6 bases from J, the gap between germline ends came to 9 bases.

The chain has TRBV6-5 and TRBJ2-3, with a possible D match to TRBD1 (6 bases). CDR1 is MNHEY and CDR2 is SVGAGI in the germline V gene. Trimming shortened V by 7 bases and J by 3 bases, and 14 bases separated the two germline ends. The CDR3 consists of 14 residues. The CDR3 sequence is CASTLEGGTDTQYF. CDR3 sequence (DNA): TGTGCCAGCACCCTGGAAGGGGGAACAGATACGCAGTATTTT.

The chain uses TRBV29-1 and TRBJ1-1; D is unclear. Trimming took off 6 bases at V and 0 bases at J, with 11 bases between the two ends. The CDR3 sequence is 13 residues long. CDR1 is SQVTM, CDR2 ANQGSEA, per germline. The CDR3, as DNA: TGCAGCGTGTTGACAAGGATGAACACTGAAGCTTTCTTT. Its translation: CSVLTRMNTEAFF.

This clone has only one observation. The rearrangement links TRBV19 to TRBJ2-7; D is possibly TRBD1 (5 bases). Trimming removed 6 bases from V and 0 bases from J, with 12 bases in between. Per the germline V gene, CDR1 is LNHDA and CDR2 is SQIVND (reference sequence). This CDR3 spans 14 amino acids. CDR3 in DNA: TGTGCCAGTAGCCGACAGCCTAACTCCTACGAGCAGTACTTC. Residues: CASSRQPNSYEQYF.

J is TRBJ2-1 and V is TRBV30, with TRBD2 matching over 10 bases. The V and J ends lost 0 bases and 0 bases, in that order; junction bases with no gene match: 5. Germline lookup yields CDR1 GTSNPN and CDR2 SVGIG (reference sequence). The CDR3 is 17 amino acids. The chain's CDR3 is CAWSVRASGSSYNEQFF. The CDR3 DNA sequence: TGTGCCTGGAGTGTTAGGGCTAGCGGGAGCTCCTACAATGAGCAGTTCTTC. Looking up the rest from reference TRBV30 and TRBJ2-1 gives the full variable domain: SQTIHQWPATLVQPVGSPLSLECTVEGTSNPNLYWYRQAAGRGLQLLFYSVGIGQISSEVPQNLSASRPQDRQFILSSKKLLLSDSGFYLCAWSVRASGSSYNEQFFGPGTRLTVL.

The V gene is TRBV5-5, the J gene TRBJ2-1; no definite D call. The V gene's germline CDR1 is SGHKS and CDR2 YYEKEE (reference sequence). V gave up 0 bases and J gave up 9 bases, with 13 bases separating them. This CDR3 has 14 residues. DNA for the CDR3: TGTGCCAGCAGCTTGGTAGACTCTCCGAGTGAGCAGTTCTTC. It encodes CASSLVDSPSEQFF.

About this clone itself: One junction end does not reproduce the germline sequence, and a read error may be involved. This chain joins TRBV7-7 and TRBJ2-1; 10 bases are a match to TRBD2. There are 14 residues in the CDR3. Germline-derived CDR1 and CDR2 are SSHAT and FNYEAQ (reference sequence). The CDR3 spells CASSPAGGPTEQFF. CDR3 sequence (DNA): TGTGCTAGCAGCCCAGCGGGAGGGCCCACTGAGCAGTTCTTC. The full variable domain, rest sourced from reference TRBV7-7 and TRBJ2-1, is GAGVSQSPRYKVTKRGQDVTLRCDPISSHATLYWYQQALGQGPEFLTYFNYEAQPDKSGLPSDRFSAERPEGSISTLTIQRTEQRDSAMYRCASSPAGGPTEQFFGPGTRLTVL.

The chain joins TRBV11-2 to TRBJ2-3; D is undetermined. Trimming took 5 bases from V and 5 from J, leaving 14 bases between them. The CDR3 runs 14 residues. Per germline, CDR1 SGHAT and CDR2 FQNNGV. The CDR3 here is CASSPWPQEDTQYF. The CDR3 DNA follows: TGTGCCAGCAGCCCCTGGCCTCAGGAAGATACGCAGTATTTT. Together with reference TRBV11-2 and TRBJ2-3, the CDR3 gives the full variable domain: EAGVAQSPRYKIIEKRQSVAFWCNPISGHATLYWYQQILGQGPKLLIQFQNNGVVDDSQLPKDRFSAERLKGVDSTLKIQPAKLEDSAVYLCASSPWPQEDTQYFGPGTRLTVL.

This clone was recorded only once. CDR3 in DNA: TGTGCCAGCAGCCCACAGGGAAGCTCCTACGAGCAGTACTTC. This gives the protein CASSPQGSSYEQYF. The rearrangement uses TRBV7-2 and TRBJ2-7; D perhaps matches TRBD1 (6 bases). The CDR3 sequence is 14 residues long. The V end was cut by 5 bases, the J end by 0 bases, with 11 bases between. In germline, CDR1 is SGHTA, CDR2 FQGNSA. The full variable domain, rest sourced from reference TRBV7-2 and TRBJ2-7, is GAGVSQSPSNKVTEKGKDVELRCDPISGHTALYWYRQSLGQGLEFLIYFQGNSAPDKSGLPSDRFSAERTGGSVSTLTIQRTQQEDSAVYLCASSPQGSSYEQYFGPGTRLTVT.

The V call is TRBV7-2, the J call TRBJ1-2; TRBD1 aligns across 9 bases. The CDR3 consists of 16 residues. Germline lookup yields CDR1 SGHTA and CDR2 FQGNSA. V dropped 3 bases and J dropped 5; count of bases not matched to a gene: 10. This CDR3 is CASSFKPGQGLYGYTF. The CDR3 DNA follows: TGTGCCAGCAGCTTCAAACCGGGACAGGGACTTTATGGCTACACCTTC.

This clone was seen a single time. This rearrangement joins TRBV15 to TRBJ2-5, with 7 bases fitting TRBD1. The J call is uncertain, as TRBJ2-7 better fits the DNA end. CDR3 size: 14 residues. CDR1 LNHNV and CDR2 YYDKDF come from the germline V gene (reference sequence). The CDR3 loop is CATSRPDRPYEQYF. The DNA of the CDR3 is TGTGCCACCAGCAGACCGGACAGGCCCTACGAGCAGTACTTC.